This TCR beta chain was identified in a study of blood T cells in healthy people across ages. General observations from the study: Age brought a roughly linear fall in TCR beta diversity measured per million T cells. Shifts in expanded clonotypes may have been confounded by donor CMV status, which was unknown.

Using a J-beta primer mix together with a sample-barcoded 5' primer, a second PCR was run for roughly 7 to 11 cycles. At least 3 million CDR3-containing paired-end reads were obtained per sample. One entry per CDR3 protein, called by TCRdb with MiXCR from the 5' RACE reads. The sample has 590,000 or so distinct CDR3 sequences; roughly 31% are singletons. A remark on this clonotype: Its matching antigen is unknown.

Samples each yielded at least 5 micrograms of total RNA. The V end lost 3 bases, the J end lost 0 bases, and 6 bases lay between the germline ends. This CDR3 comprises 14 residues. Germline V gene lookup returns CDR1 SQVTM and CDR2 ANQGSEA. V is TRBV29-1 and J is TRBJ2-6; D call uncertain. The receptor was isolated from a woman at least 80 years old in good health. Material for sequencing was blood. CDR3 loop: CSVDSSSGANVLTF. The CDR3 nucleotides are TGCAGCGTTGACAGCTCCTCTGGGGCCAACGTCCTGACTTTC.